This record covers a single T cell receptor (beta chain). This specimen comes from a study of shared clonotypes between healthy human individuals. Germline V CDR1 and CDR2: MNHEY, SMNVEV (reference sequence). V was clipped by 6 bases and J by 5 bases; unmatched bases: 12. The CDR3 contains 16 residues. Measured with immunoSEQ multiplex PCR; TCRdb has only the in-frame clones, and not every one. The sample consists of 2,100,000 or so clones, nearly 97% of them appearing once. Both subsets, CD45RA+ naive and CD45RA-negative memory, were split from the CD4+ cells. The V call is TRBV27, the J call TRBJ2-2; 7 positions match TRBD2. This TCR was sampled from a man aged 18 to 35 in good health. Sequencing was done on a sample of naive CD4+ T cells sorted from blood. The subset is: CD45RA+ positively selected. CDR3 in DNA: TGTGCCAGCAGCACCAATCAGGGAGGGTATACCGGGGAGCTGTTTTTT. The encoded protein is CASSTNQGGYTGELFF.